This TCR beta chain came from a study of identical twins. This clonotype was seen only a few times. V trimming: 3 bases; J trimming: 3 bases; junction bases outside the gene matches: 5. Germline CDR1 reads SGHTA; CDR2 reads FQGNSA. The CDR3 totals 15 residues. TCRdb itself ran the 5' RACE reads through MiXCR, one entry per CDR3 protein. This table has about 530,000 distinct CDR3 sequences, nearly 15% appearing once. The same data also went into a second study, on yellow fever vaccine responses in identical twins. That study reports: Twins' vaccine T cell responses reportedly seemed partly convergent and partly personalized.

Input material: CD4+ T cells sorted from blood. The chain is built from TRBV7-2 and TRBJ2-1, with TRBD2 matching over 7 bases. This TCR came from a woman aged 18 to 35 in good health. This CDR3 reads CASSFPSGNYNEQFF. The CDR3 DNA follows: TGTGCCAGCAGCTTCCCTAGCGGTAACTACAATGAGCAGTTCTTC.